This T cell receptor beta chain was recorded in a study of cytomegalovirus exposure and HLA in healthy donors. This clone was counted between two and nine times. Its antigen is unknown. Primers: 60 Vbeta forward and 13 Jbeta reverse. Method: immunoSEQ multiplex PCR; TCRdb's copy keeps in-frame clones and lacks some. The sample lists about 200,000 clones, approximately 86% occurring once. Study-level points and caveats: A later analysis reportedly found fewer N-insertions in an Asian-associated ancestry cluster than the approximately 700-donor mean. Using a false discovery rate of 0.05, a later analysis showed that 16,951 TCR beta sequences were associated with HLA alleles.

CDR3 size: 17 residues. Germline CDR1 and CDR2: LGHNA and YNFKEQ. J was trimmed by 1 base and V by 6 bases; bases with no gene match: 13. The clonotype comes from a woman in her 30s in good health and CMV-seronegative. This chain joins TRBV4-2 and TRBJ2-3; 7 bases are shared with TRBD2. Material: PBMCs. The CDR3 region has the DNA TGTGCCAGCAGTCTAGAAGTAGCGGGTGGGCGCACAGATACGCAGTATTTT. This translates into CASSLEVAGGRTDTQYF.